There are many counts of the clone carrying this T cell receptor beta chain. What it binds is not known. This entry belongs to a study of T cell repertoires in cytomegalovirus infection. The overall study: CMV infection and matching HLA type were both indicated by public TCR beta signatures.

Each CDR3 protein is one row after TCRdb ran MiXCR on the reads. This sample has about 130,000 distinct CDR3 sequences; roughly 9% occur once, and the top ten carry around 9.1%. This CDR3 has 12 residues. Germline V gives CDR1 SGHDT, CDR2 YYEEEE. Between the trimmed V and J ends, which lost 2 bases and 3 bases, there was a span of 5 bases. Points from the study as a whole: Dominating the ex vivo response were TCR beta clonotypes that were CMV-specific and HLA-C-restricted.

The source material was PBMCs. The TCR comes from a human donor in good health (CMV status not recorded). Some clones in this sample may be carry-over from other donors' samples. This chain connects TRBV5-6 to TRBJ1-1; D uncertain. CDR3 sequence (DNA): TGTGCCAGCAGCTTTGCAGACACTGAAGCTTTCTTT. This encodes CASSFADTEAFF.